Following are 4 T cell receptor beta chains from one sample sequenced in a study of shared clonotypes between healthy human individuals. Measured with immunoSEQ multiplex PCR; TCRdb has only the in-frame clones, and not every one. The table includes 950,000 to 1,100,000 clones, about 80% detected once. The sequenced sample was memory CD4+ T cells from PBMCs. Subset given: CD45RA-negative fraction. Source of these receptors: a man aged 18-30 years in good health. Some clones in this sample may be carry-over from other donors' samples.

The chain carries TRBV7-2 and TRBJ2-1; 8 bases agree with TRBD1. With V trimmed by 8 bases and J by 6 bases, 9 bases remained unmatched. CDR1 is SGHTA and CDR2 is FQGNSA in the germline V gene. The CDR3 sequence is 14 residues long. Here the CDR3 reads CASSRDRSPNEQFF. DNA of the CDR3: TGTGCCAGCTCCCGGGACAGGAGTCCCAATGAGCAGTTCTTC.

Here the CDR3 reads CASSVHRGNEKLFF. CDR3 DNA sequence: TGTGCCAGCAGCGTACACAGGGGGAATGAAAAACTGTTTTTT. The V and J genes are TRBV7-9 and TRBJ1-4; 8 bases fit TRBD1. The CDR3 extends over 14 amino acids. Looked up from germline, CDR1 is SEHNR and CDR2 is FQNEAQ (reference sequence). Trimming at V came to 5 bases and at J to 5 bases, leaving 4 bases not matched to a gene.

This clone was counted between two and nine times. J is TRBJ2-3 and V is TRBV6-5, with D tentatively TRBD2 (6 bases). Trimming removed 5 bases at V and 4 bases at J, with 10 bases between. CDR3 length equals 13 residues. Germline lookup yields CDR1 MNHEY and CDR2 SVGAGI. The CDR3 DNA reads TGTGCCAGCAGTCGGGGGTGGTCAGATACGCAGTATTTT. Amino acids: CASSRGWSDTQYF.

The chain carries TRBV19 and TRBJ2-2, with D unclear. In germline, CDR1 is LNHDA, CDR2 SQIVND (reference sequence). Between the trimmed V and J ends, which lost 0 bases and 5 bases, there was a span of 13 bases. The CDR3 covers 16 residues. The CDR3 DNA follows: TGTGCCAGTAGTATAGATCGCCAAGCTGGGACCGGGGAGCTGTTTTTT. Encoded protein: CASSIDRQAGTGELFF.